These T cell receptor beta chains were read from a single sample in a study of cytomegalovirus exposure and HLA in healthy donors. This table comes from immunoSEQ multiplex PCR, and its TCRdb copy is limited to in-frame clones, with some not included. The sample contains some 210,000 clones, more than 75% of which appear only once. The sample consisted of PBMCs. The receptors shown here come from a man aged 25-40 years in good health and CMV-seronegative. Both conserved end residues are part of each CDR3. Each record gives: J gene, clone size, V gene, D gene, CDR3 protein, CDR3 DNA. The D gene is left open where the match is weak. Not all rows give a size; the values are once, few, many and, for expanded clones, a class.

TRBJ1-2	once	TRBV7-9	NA	CASSRRGDGYTF	TGTGCCAGCAGCCGGAGGGGCGATGGCTACACCTTC
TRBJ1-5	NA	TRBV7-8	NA	CASSRTARGAGNQPQHF	TGTGCCAGCAGCCGGACCGCTCGGGGTGCGGGCAATCAGCCCCAGCATTTT
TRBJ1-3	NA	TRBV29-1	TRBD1	CSVGVDRGGNTIYF	TGCAGCGTTGGGGTGGACAGGGGAGGAAACACCATATATTTT
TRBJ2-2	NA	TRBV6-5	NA	CASSYHSTGELFF	TGTGCCAGCAGTTACCACAGTACCGGGGAGCTGTTTTTT
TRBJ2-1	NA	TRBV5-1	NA	CASSLLQGSNEQFF	TGCGCCAGCAGCCTCCTACAGGGAAGCAATGAGCAGTTCTTC
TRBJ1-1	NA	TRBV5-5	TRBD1	CASSFWVDRDLAEAFF	TGTGCCAGCAGCTTTTGGGTAGACAGGGATCTCGCTGAAGCTTTCTTT
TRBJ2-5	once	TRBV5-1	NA	CASSLSRQGKRETQYF	TGCGCCAGCAGCTTAAGTCGTCAGGGGAAGAGAGAGACCCAGTACTTC
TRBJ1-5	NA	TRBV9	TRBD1	CASSEGSRDRGDLSNQPQHF	TGTGCCAGCAGCGAGGGTTCGAGGGACAGGGGGGATTTGAGCAATCAGCCCCAGCATTTT
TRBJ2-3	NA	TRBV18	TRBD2	CASSPLRGTSGSTDTQYF	TGTGCCAGCTCACCCCTGCGTGGGACTAGCGGTAGCACAGATACGCAGTATTTT
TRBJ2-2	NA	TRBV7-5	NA	CARSFLQGLPNTGELFF	TGTGCCAGAAGCTTCCTACAGGGGCTCCCGAACACCGGGGAGCTGTTTTTT
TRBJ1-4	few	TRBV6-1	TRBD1	CASKTQTGGMEKLFF	TGTGCCAGTAAGACTCAGACAGGGGGTATGGAAAAACTGTTTTTT
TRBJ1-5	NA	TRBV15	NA	CATSSGQFSNQPQHF	TGTGCCACCAGCAGCGGACAGTTTAGCAATCAGCCCCAGCATTTT
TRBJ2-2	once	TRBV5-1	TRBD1	CASSAWTGGNSGELFF	TGCGCCAGCAGCGCGTGGACAGGGGGGAACTCCGGGGAGCTGTTTTTT
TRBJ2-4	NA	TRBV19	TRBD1	CASSQTGAGKNIQYF	TGTGCCAGTAGCCAGACAGGGGCTGGCAAAAACATTCAGTACTTC
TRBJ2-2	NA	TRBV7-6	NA	CASSLAYSGAAGELFF	TGTGCCAGCAGCTTAGCGTATTCTGGGGCGGCCGGGGAGCTGTTTTTT
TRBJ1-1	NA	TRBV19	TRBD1	CASSGQGNQAFF	TGTGCCAGTAGTGGACAGGGTAACCAAGCTTTCTTT
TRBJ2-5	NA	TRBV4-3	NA	CASSQEGTYPETQYF	TGCGCCAGCAGCCAAGAAGGGACTTATCCGGAGACCCAGTACTTC
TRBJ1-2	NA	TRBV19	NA	CASTPWVAANYGYTF	TGTGCCAGTACCCCGTGGGTAGCAGCTAACTATGGCTACACCTTC
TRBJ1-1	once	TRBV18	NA	CASSPYRVDTEAFF	TGTGCCAGCTCACCATACAGGGTGGACACTGAAGCTTTCTTT